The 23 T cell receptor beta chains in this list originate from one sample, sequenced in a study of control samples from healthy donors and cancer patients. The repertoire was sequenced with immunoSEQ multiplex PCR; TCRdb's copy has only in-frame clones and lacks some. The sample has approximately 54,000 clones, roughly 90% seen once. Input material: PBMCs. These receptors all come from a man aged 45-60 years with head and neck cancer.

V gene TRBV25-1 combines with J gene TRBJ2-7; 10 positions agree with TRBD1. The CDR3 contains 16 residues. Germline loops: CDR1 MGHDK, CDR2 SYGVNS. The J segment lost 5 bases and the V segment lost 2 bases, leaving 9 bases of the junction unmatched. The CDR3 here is CASSEIGTGDRNEQYF. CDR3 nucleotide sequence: TGTGCCAGCAGTGAAATAGGGACAGGGGATCGTAACGAGCAGTACTTC.

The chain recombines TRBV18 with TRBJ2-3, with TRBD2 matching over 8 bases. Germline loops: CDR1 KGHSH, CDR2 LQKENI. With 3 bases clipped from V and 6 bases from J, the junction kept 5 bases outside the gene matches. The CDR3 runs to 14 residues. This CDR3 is CASSPPGGPDTQYF. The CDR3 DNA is TGTGCCAGCTCACCTCCGGGAGGGCCGGATACGCAGTATTTT.

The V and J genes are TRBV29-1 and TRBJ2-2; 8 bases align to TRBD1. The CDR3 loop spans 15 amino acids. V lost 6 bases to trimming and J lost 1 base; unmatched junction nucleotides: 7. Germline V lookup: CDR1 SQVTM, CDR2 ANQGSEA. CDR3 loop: CSVKGTGENTGELFF. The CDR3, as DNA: TGCAGCGTGAAAGGGACAGGAGAGAACACCGGGGAGCTGTTTTTT.

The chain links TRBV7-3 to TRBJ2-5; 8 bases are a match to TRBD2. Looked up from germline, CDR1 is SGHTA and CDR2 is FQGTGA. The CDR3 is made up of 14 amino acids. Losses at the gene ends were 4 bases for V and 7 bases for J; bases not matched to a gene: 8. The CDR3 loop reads CASSSGLAGGTQYF. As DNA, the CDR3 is TGTGCCAGCAGCTCCGGACTAGCCGGTGGGACCCAGTACTTC. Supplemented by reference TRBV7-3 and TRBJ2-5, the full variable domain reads GAGVSQTPSNKVTEKGKYVELRCDPISGHTALYWYRQSLGQGPEFLIYFQGTGAADDSGLPNDRFFAVRPEGSVSTLKIQRTERGDSAVYLCASSSGLAGGTQYFGPGTRLLVL.

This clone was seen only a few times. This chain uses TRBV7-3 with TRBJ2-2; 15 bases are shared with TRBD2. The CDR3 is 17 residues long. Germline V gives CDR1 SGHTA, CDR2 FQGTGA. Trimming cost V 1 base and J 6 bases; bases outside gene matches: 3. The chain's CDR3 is CASSLRGLAGGAGELFF. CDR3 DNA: TGTGCCAGCAGCTTAAGAGGACTAGCGGGAGGGGCCGGGGAGCTGTTTTTT.

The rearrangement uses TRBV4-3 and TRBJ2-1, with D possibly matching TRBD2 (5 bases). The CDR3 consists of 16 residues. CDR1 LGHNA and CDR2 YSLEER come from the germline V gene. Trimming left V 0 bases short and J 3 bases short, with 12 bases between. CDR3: CASSQDTSGDYNEQFF. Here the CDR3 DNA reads TGCGCCAGCAGCCAAGATACCAGCGGAGACTACAATGAGCAGTTCTTC.

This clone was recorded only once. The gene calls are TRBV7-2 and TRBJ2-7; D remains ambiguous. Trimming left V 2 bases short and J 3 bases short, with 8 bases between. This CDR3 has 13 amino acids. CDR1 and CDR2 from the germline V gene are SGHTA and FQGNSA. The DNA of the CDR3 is TGTGCCAGCAGCTTATGGCGGAACTACGAGCAGTACTTC. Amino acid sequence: CASSLWRNYEQYF.

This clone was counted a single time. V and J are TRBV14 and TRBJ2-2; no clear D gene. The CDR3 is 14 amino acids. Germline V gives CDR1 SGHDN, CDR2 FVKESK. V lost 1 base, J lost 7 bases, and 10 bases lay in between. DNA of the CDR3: TGTGCCAGCAGCCAAGTGGTGGGGTTCGGGGAGCTGTTTTTT. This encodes CASSQVVGFGELFF.

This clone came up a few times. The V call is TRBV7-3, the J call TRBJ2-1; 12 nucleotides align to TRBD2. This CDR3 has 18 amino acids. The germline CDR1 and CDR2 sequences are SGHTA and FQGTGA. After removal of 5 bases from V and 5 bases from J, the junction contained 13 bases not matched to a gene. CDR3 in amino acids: CASSPGLAGGLGHNEQFF. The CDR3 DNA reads TGTGCCAGCAGCCCGGGACTAGCGGGTGGTTTGGGCCACAATGAGCAGTTCTTC.

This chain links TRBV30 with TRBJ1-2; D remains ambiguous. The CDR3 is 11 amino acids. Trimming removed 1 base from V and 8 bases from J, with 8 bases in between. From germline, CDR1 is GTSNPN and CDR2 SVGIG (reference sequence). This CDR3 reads CAWSAPSGYTF. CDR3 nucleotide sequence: TGTGCCTGGAGTGCTCCTTCGGGCTACACCTTC.

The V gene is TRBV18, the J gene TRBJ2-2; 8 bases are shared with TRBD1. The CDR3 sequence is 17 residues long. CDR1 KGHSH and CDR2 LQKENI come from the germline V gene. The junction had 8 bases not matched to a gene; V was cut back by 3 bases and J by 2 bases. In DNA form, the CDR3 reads TGTGCCAGCTCACCTTTACGAGACAGGGGAAACACCGGGGAGCTGTTTTTT. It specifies CASSPLRDRGNTGELFF.

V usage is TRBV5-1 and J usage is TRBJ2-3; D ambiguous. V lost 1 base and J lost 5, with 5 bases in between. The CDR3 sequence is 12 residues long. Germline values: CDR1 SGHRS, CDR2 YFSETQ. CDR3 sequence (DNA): TGCGCCAGCAGCTTGAGTCAAGATACGCAGTATTTT. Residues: CASSLSQDTQYF.

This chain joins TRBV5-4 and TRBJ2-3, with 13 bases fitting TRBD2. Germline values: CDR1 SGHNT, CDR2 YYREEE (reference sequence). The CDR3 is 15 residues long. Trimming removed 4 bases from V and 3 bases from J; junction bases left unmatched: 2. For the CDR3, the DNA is TGTGCCAGCAGCCGGACTAGCGGGAGTACAGATACGCAGTATTTT. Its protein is CASSRTSGSTDTQYF.

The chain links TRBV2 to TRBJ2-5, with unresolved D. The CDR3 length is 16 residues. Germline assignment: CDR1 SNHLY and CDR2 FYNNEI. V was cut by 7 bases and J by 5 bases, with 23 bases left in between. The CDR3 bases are TGTGCCAGCAATCGAATCAGCCAGGCCCCCGGGGAGACCCAGTACTTC. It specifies CASNRISQAPGETQYF. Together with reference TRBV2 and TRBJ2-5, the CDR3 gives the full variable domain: EPEVTQTPSHQVTQMGQEVILRCVPISNHLYFYWYRQILGQKVEFLVSFYNNEISEKSEIFDDQFSVERPDGSNFTLKIRSTKLEDSAMYFCASNRISQAPGETQYFGPGTRLLVL.

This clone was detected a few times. DNA of the CDR3: TGTGCCAGCAGCCGGGATGGACACGAGCAGTACTTC. The encoded protein is CASSRDGHEQYF. The chain carries TRBV7-9 and TRBJ2-7, with D tentatively TRBD2 (5 bases). Germline CDR1 is SEHNR and CDR2 is FQNEAQ (reference sequence). This CDR3 comprises 12 residues. Deletions cut 5 bases from V and 5 bases from J, with 10 bases between.

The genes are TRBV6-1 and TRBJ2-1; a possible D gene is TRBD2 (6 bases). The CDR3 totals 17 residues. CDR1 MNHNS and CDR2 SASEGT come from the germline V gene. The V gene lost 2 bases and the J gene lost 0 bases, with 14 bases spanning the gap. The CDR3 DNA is TGTGCCAGCAGTGAACAGCCAGTACTAGCCTCCTACAATGAGCAGTTCTTC. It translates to CASSEQPVLASYNEQFF.

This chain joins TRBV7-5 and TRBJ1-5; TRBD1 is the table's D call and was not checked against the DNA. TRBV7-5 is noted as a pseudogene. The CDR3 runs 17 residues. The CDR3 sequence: CVRSLLLARVLNQPQHF. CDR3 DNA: TGTGTCAGAAGCCTACTGTTGGCCAGGGTCCTGAATCAGCCCCAGCATTTT.

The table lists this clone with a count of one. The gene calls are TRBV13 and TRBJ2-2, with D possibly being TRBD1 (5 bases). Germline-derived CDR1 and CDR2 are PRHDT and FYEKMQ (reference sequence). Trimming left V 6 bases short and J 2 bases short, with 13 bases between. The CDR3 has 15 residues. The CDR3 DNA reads TGTGCCAGCAGAAAAGACAGAGGAAACACCGGGGAGCTGTTTTTT. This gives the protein CASRKDRGNTGELFF.

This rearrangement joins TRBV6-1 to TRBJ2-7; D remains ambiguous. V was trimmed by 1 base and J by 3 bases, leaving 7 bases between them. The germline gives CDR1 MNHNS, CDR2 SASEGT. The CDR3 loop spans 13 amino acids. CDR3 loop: CASSEDRYYEQYF. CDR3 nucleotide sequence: TGTGCCAGCAGTGAAGACAGATACTACGAGCAGTACTTC.

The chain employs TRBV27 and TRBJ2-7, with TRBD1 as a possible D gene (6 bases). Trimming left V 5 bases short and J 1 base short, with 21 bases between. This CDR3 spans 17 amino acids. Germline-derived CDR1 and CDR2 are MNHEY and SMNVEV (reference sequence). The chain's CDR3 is CASSAGPDSVGSYEQYF. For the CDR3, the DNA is TGTGCCAGCAGTGCAGGGCCGGACAGCGTGGGGTCCTACGAGCAGTACTTC.

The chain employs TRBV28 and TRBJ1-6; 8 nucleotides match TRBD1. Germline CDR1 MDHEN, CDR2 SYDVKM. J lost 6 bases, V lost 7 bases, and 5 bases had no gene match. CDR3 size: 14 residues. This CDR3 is CASNPDRGNSPLHF. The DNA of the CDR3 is TGTGCCAGCAACCCCGACAGGGGTAATTCACCCCTCCACTTT.

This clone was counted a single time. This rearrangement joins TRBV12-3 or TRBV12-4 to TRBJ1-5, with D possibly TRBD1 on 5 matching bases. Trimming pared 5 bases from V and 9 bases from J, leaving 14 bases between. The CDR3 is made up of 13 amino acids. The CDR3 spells CASSGQGKSPQHF. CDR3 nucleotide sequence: TGTGCCAGCAGTGGGCAGGGTAAGTCGCCCCAGCATTTT.

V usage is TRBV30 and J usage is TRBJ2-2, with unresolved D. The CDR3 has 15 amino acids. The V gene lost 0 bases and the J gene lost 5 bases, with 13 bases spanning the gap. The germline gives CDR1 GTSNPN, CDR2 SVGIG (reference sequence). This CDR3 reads CAWSVRPLRTGELFF. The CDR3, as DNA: TGTGCCTGGAGTGTTCGTCCGCTTCGAACCGGGGAGCTGTTTTTT.